A selection of T cell receptor beta chains follows, all from one sample in a study of siplizumab effects on memory and regulatory T cells. Data came from immunoSEQ multiplex PCR; TCRdb stores just in-frame clones and leaves some out. The sample lists some 110,000 clones, 85% to 95% occurring once. What was sequenced was CD4+ T cells sorted from blood. The receptors shown here come from a human donor in good health. CDR3s include the opening cysteine and the closing phenylalanine or tryptophan. A D gene is named only where the DNA matches it firmly. Size tells how often a clone was seen (once, few, many) or the class of an expanded clone, and some rows leave it out.

clone_size	d_call	v_call	j_call	cdr3_nt	cdr3_aa
.	.	TRBV11-2	TRBJ1-2	TGTGCCAGCAGCTTAGAGGGCAGGAGCGGGAACTATGGCTACACCTTC	CASSLEGRSGNYGYTF
.	TRBD1	TRBV10-3	TRBJ1-5	TGTGCCGTCCGACAGGGCCTCAATCAGCCCCAGCATTTT	CAVRQGLNQPQHF
.	.	TRBV27	TRBJ1-2	TGTGCCAGCAGCTCGAACTATGGATGGTACACCTTC	CASSSNYGWYTF
.	.	TRBV7-8	TRBJ1-3	TGTGCCAGCAGCAGAATGGGAAACACCATATATTTT	CASSRMGNTIYF
.	.	TRBV27	TRBJ1-6	TGTGCCAGCAGTACAACGGGGGAAACACCCCTCCACTTT	CASSTTGETPLHF
.	TRBD2	TRBV6-1	TRBJ2-5	TGTGCCAGCAGTGTCCGTAGCGGGAGGGGGGACGGGACCCAGTACTTC	CASSVRSGRGDGTQYF
.	TRBD1	TRBV6-5	TRBJ2-5	TGTGCCTCCGCGACAGGGGGCGCAGAGACCCAGTACTTC	CASATGGAETQYF
once	TRBD1	TRBV19	TRBJ1-2	TGTGCCAGTAGTCCCCGTAACAGGGGCTATGGCTACACCTTC	CASSPRNRGYGYTF
once	TRBD1	TRBV29-1	TRBJ2-3	TGCAGCGTTGACTTGGACAGGGGCACAGATACGCAGTATTTT	CSVDLDRGTDTQYF
once	.	TRBV19	TRBJ1-2	TGTGCCAGTAGTACGGGACAATCTTATGGCTACACCTTC	CASSTGQSYGYTF